This TCR beta chain was recovered during a study of blood T cells in healthy people across ages. Germline values: CDR1 MNHEY, CDR2 SMNVEV (reference sequence). The CDR3 is 15 residues long. V was clipped by 3 bases and J by 8 bases, with 17 bases between them. Alongside a J-beta primer mix, a sample-barcoded 5' primer served in a second PCR lasting roughly 6 to 12 cycles. Using its own MiXCR run on the 5' RACE reads, TCRdb lists one record per CDR3 protein. This repertoire shows some 920,000 distinct CDR3 sequences, roughly 50% found once; its top ten account for 20% to 25%. The TCR comes from a woman aged 55 to 70 in good health. The V gene is TRBV27, the J gene TRBJ2-1; D remains unclear. Sequencing was performed on blood. The CDR3 sequence: CASSFELGKTDEQFF. The CDR3 DNA is TGTGCCAGCAGTTTCGAGCTGGGTAAAACGGATGAGCAGTTCTTC.